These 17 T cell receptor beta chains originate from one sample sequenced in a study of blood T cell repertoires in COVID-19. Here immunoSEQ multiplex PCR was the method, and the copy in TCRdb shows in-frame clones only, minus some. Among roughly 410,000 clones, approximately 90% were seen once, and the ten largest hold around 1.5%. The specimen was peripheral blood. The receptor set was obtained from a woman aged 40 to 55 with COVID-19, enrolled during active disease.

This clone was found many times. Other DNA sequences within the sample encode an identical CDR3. The CDR3 DNA reads as TGTGCCAGCAGCGTAGAAGGGGGAGATTACCAAGAGACCCAGTACTTC. Its translation is CASSVEGGDYQETQYF. The V call is TRBV9, the J call TRBJ2-5, with D tentatively TRBD1 (6 bases). The V and J ends lost 0 bases and 0 bases respectively, with 12 bases between them. This CDR3 region has 16 residues. From germline, CDR1 is SGDLS and CDR2 YYNGEE.

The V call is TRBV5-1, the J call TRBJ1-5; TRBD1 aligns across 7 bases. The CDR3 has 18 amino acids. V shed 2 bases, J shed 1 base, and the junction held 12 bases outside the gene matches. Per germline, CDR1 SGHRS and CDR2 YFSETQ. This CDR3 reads CASSLTGGGDGSNQPQHF. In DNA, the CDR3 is TGCGCCAGCAGCTTAACAGGAGGGGGCGATGGGAGCAATCAGCCCCAGCATTTT.

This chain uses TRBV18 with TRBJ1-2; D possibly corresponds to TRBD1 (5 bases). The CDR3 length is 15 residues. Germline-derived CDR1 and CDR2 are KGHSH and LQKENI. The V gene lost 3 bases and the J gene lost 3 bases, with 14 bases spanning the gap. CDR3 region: CASSPSGGYDYGYTF. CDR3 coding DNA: TGTGCCAGCTCACCTTCCGGGGGGTATGACTATGGCTACACCTTC. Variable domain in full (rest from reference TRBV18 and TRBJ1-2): NAGVMQNPRHLVRRRGQEARLRCSPMKGHSHVYWYRQLPEEGLKFMVYLQKENIIDESGMPKERFSAEFPKEGPSILRIQQVVRGDSAAYFCASSPSGGYDYGYTFGSGTRLTVV.

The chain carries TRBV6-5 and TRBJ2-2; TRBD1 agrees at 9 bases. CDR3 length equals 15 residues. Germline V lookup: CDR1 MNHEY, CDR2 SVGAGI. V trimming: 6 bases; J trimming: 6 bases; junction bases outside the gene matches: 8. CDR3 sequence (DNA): TGTGCCAGCAGAGCGGGACAGGGATCCCCCGGGGAGCTGTTTTTT. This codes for CASRAGQGSPGELFF.

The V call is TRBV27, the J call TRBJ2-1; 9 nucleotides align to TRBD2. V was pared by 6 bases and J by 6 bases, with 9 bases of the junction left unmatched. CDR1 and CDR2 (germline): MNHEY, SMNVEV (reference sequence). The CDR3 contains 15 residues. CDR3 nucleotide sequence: TGTGCCAGCAGGGTCCTCTCTAGCGGGGCCAATGAGCAGTTCTTC. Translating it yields CASRVLSSGANEQFF.

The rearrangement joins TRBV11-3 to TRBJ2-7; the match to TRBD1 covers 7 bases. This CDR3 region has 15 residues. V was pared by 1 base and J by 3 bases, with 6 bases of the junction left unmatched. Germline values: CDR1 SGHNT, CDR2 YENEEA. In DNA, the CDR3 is TGTGCCAGCAGCTTAGCCCCGGGACAGATCTACGAGCAGTACTTC. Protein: CASSLAPGQIYEQYF.

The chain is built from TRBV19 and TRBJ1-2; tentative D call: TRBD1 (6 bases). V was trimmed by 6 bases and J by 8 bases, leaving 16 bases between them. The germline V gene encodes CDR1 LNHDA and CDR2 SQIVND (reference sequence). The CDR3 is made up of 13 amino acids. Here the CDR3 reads CASSIQGREGYTF. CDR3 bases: TGTGCCAGTAGCATACAGGGCCGGGAGGGCTACACCTTC. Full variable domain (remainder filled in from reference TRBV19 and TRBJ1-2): DGGITQSPKYLFRKEGQNVTLSCEQNLNHDAMYWYRQDPGQGLRLIYYSQIVNDFQKGDIAEGYSVSREKKESFPLTVTSAQKNPTAFYLCASSIQGREGYTFGSGTRLTVV.

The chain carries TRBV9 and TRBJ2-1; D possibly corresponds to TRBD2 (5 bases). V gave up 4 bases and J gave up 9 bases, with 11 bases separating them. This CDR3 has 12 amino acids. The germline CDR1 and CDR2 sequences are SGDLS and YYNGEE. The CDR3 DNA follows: TGTGCCAGCAGCCGTGCCAGCGGTGAGCAGTTCTTC. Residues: CASSRASGEQFF.

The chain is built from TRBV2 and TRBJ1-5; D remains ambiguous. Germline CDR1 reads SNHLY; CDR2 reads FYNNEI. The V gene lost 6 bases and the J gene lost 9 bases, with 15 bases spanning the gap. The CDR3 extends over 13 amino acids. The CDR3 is CASSFSGGRPQHF. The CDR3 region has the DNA TGTGCCAGCAGCTTCTCAGGAGGCAGGCCCCAGCATTTT. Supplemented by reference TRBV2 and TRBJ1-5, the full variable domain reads EPEVTQTPSHQVTQMGQEVILRCVPISNHLYFYWYRQILGQKVEFLVSFYNNEISEKSEIFDDQFSVERPDGSNFTLKIRSTKLEDSAMYFCASSFSGGRPQHFGDGTRLSIL.

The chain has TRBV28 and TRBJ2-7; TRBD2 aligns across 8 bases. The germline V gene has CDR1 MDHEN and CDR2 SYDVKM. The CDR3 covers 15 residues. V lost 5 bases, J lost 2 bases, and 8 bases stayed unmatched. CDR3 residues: CASSQYGLAPYEQYF. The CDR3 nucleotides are TGTGCCAGCAGTCAATACGGACTAGCCCCCTACGAGCAGTACTTC. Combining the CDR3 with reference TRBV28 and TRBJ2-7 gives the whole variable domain DVKVTQSSRYLVKRTGEKVFLECVQDMDHENMFWYRQDPGLGLRLIYFSYDVKMKEKGDIPEGYSVSREKKERFSLILESASTNQTSMYLCASSQYGLAPYEQYFGPGTRLTVT.

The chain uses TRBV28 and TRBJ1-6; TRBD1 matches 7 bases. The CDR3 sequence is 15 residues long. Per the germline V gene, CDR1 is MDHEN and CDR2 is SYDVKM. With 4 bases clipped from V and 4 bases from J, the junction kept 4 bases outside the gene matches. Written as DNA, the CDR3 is TGTGCCAGCAGTTCCCCGACAGGGTATAATTCACCCCTCCACTTT. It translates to CASSSPTGYNSPLHF.

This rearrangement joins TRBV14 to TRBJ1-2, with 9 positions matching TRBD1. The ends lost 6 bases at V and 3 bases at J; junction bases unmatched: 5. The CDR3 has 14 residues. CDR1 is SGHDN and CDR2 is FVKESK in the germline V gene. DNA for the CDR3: TGTGCCAGCAGAGGGACAGGGAGGGACTATGGCTACACCTTC. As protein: CASRGTGRDYGYTF. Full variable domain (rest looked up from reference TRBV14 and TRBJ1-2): EAGVTQFPSHSVIEKGQTVTLRCDPISGHDNLYWYRRVMGKEIKFLLHFVKESKQDESGMPNNRFLAERTGGTYSTLKVQPAELEDSGVYFCASRGTGRDYGYTFGSGTRLTVV.

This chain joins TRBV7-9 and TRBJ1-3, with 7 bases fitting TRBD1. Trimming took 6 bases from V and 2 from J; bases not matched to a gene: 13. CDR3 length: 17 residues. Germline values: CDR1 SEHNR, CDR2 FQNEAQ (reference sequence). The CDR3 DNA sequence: TGTGCCAGCAGTCCTCCCAAAGGGACAGTTCCTGGAAACACCATATATTTT. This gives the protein CASSPPKGTVPGNTIYF.

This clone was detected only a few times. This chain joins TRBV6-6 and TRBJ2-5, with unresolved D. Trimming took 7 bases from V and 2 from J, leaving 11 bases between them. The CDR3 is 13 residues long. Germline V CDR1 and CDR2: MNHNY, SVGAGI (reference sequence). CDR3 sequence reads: CASISHLQETQYF. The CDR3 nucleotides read TGTGCCAGCATATCACACCTGCAAGAGACCCAGTACTTC.

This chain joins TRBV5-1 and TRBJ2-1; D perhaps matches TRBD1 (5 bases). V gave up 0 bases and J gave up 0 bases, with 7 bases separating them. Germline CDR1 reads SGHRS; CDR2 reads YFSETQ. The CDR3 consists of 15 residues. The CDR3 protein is CASSLDRYSYNEQFF. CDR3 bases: TGCGCCAGCAGCTTGGACAGGTACTCCTACAATGAGCAGTTCTTC.

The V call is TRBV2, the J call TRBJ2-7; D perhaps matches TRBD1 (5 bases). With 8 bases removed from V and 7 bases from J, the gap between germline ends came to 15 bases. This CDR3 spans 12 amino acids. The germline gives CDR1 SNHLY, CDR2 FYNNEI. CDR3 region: CASRQQFWEQYF. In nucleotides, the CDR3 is TGTGCCAGCCGACAGCAGTTCTGGGAGCAGTACTTC.

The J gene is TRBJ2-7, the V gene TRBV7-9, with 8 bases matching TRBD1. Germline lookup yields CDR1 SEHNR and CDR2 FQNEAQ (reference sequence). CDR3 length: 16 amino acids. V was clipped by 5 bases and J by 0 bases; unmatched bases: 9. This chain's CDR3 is CASSHNRGNTSYEQYF. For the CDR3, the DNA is TGTGCCAGCAGCCATAACAGGGGGAATACCTCCTACGAGCAGTACTTC. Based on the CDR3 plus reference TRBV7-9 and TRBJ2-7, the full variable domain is DTGVSQNPRHKITKRGQNVTFRCDPISEHNRLYWYRQTLGQGPEFLTYFQNEAQLEKSRLLSDRFSAERPKGSFSTLEIQRTEQGDSAMYLCASSHNRGNTSYEQYFGPGTRLTVT.